The clone carrying this TCR beta chain has a count of ten or more. Its specificity is unknown. The data were taken from a study of T cells in Graves' hyperthyroidism and ophthalmopathy. At the level of the study: Once the initial diagnosis was made, peripheral blood was obtained before any treatment.

This CDR3 is built from 12 residues. Germline values: CDR1 SEHNR, CDR2 FQNEAQ (reference sequence). With 5 bases removed from V and 2 bases from J, the gap between germline ends came to 7 bases. Amplification of TCR beta CDR3 regions was performed using RNA transcripts as template. First-round RT-PCR targeting the TCR CDR3 was performed with the HTBI primer set. MiXCR, run by TCRdb on the multiplex PCR reads, gives a single entry per CDR3 protein. The sample has about 320,000 distinct CDR3 sequences, roughly 15% seen once; the top ten hold approximately 35%. Findings of the study overall: Classification by a 13 V-J model distinguished ophthalmopathy from stable hyperthyroidism.

The sequence was collected from a young man with Graves' hyperthyroidism. Sequenced material: blood. This rearrangement joins TRBV7-9 to TRBJ2-7; D remains ambiguous. The CDR3 sequence: CASSRMAYEQYF. The CDR3 region has the DNA TGTGCCAGCAGCCGTATGGCCTACGAGCAGTACTTC.